A single sample is the source of the 26 T cell receptor beta chains below, sequenced in a study of a mutant IDH1 vaccine in newly diagnosed glioma. Assay: immunoSEQ multiplex PCR; the TCRdb copy retains only in-frame clones and omits some. The sample has 60,000 to 70,000 clones; roughly four fifths are singletons. The time point here: week 47, end of study. What each vaccine dose contained was 300 ug of mutant IDH1 20-mer peptide, accompanied by topical imiquimod. What these receptors recognize is not known. Sequenced here: PBMCs, sampled from a glioma patient whose treatment included an IDH1 peptide vaccine. These receptors came from a man aged 30-40 years with glioma.

This chain connects TRBV15 to TRBJ2-5; TRBD1 might be the D (5 bases). Trimming shortened V by 3 bases and J by 1 base, and 9 bases separated the two germline ends. The CDR3 length is 14 residues. CDR1 and CDR2 (germline): LNHNV, YYDKDF (reference sequence). CDR3 amino acids: CATSSRTSQETQYF. DNA for the CDR3: TGTGCCACCAGCAGTAGGACATCCCAAGAGACCCAGTACTTC. Full variable domain (missing parts from reference TRBV15 and TRBJ2-5): DAMVIQNPRYQVTQFGKPVTLSCSQTLNHNVMYWYQQKSSQAPKLLFHYYDKDFNNEADTPDNFQSRRPNTSFCFLDIRSPGLGDTAMYLCATSSRTSQETQYFGPGTRLLVL.

About this clone: Other DNA sequences of this sample code for an identical CDR3. The chain joins TRBV29-1 to TRBJ1-1; D unresolved. Germline values: CDR1 SQVTM, CDR2 ANQGSEA. The length of the CDR3 is 15 residues. The V end was cut by 3 bases, the J end by 1 base, with 15 bases between. The chain's CDR3 is CSVDYSPTQNTEAFF. The CDR3 nucleotides are TGCAGCGTTGATTACAGCCCTACCCAGAACACTGAAGCTTTCTTT.

This clone was recorded once. The chain has TRBV5-1 and TRBJ1-3; no reliable D call. The ends were cut back, 4 bases at V and 4 bases at J, with 6 bases in the middle. CDR1 is SGHRS and CDR2 is YFSETQ in the germline V gene. This CDR3 contains 12 residues. CDR3 sequence reads: CASSPEGNTIYF. The CDR3 DNA reads TGCGCCAGCAGCCCGGAGGGAAACACCATATATTTT.

The CDR3 sequence: CASSIGNQPQHF. CDR3 DNA: TGTGCCAGTAGTATAGGTAATCAGCCCCAGCATTTT. The chain combines TRBV19 with TRBJ1-5; D call uncertain. CDR3 length equals 12 residues. Trimming removed 1 base from V and 4 bases from J, with 2 bases in between. Germline V gene sequence: CDR1 LNHDA, CDR2 SQIVND (reference sequence).

This clone occurred a few times. This chain connects TRBV6-4 to TRBJ1-1; D gene unclear. The CDR3 runs to 11 residues. Deletions cut 7 bases from V and 5 bases from J, with 8 bases between. Germline lookup yields CDR1 MRHNA and CDR2 SNTAGT. CDR3 nucleotides: TGTGCCAGCATAGAAGAGACTGAAGCTTTCTTT. Translated, it gives CASIEETEAFF.

CDR3: CASSAFPSGGYNEQFF. CDR3 nucleotide sequence: TGTGCCAGCAGCGCCTTCCCTAGCGGGGGCTACAATGAGCAGTTCTTC. The rearrangement uses TRBV9 and TRBJ2-1; 10 bases match TRBD2. Germline-derived CDR1 and CDR2 are SGDLS and YYNGEE. This CDR3 has 16 amino acids. V lost 3 bases to trimming and J lost 3 bases; unmatched junction nucleotides: 6. Together with reference TRBV9 and TRBJ2-1, the CDR3 gives the full variable domain: DSGVTQTPKHLITATGQRVTLRCSPRSGDLSVYWYQQSLDQGLQFLIQYYNGEERAKGNILERFSAQQFPDLHSELNLSSLELGDSALYFCASSAFPSGGYNEQFFGPGTRLTVL.

The chain uses TRBV27 and TRBJ1-4, with D possibly TRBD1 on 6 matching bases. Trimming stripped 6 bases from V and 8 bases from J, with 16 bases between. CDR1 and CDR2 from the germline V gene are MNHEY and SMNVEV (reference sequence). This CDR3 region has 14 residues. CDR3 sequence: CASSPTRGREKLFF. The DNA for the CDR3 is TGTGCCAGCAGCCCTACGCGGGGGCGGGAAAAACTGTTTTTT.

This sequence joins TRBV7-9 and TRBJ2-7, with D possibly being TRBD2 (5 bases). In germline, CDR1 is SEHNR, CDR2 FQNEAQ (reference sequence). V lost 3 bases, J lost 2 bases, and 20 bases lay in between. This CDR3 has 17 residues. The CDR3 here is CASSFAEGQGSTYEQYF. As DNA, the CDR3 is TGTGCCAGCAGCTTCGCCGAGGGCCAAGGCTCTACCTACGAGCAGTACTTC.

This clone was observed a few times. V and J are TRBV14 and TRBJ1-1, with D unresolved. This CDR3 spans 15 amino acids. Deletions cut 0 bases from V and 0 bases from J, with 8 bases between. CDR1 and CDR2 (germline): SGHDN, FVKESK. In nucleotides, the CDR3 is TGTGCCAGCAGCCAAGATAAGCTAATGAACACTGAAGCTTTCTTT. Translating it yields CASSQDKLMNTEAFF.

This clone was seen more than once but under ten times. This chain connects TRBV6-5 to TRBJ1-5; D call uncertain. The CDR3 covers 13 residues. Per the germline V gene, CDR1 is MNHEY and CDR2 is SVGAGI. Trimming removed 6 bases from V and 5 bases from J, with 11 bases in between. The CDR3 sequence is CASRPDRYQPQHF. CDR3 bases: TGTGCCAGCAGACCCGACCGATATCAGCCCCAGCATTTT.

The V and J genes are TRBV6-6 and TRBJ1-6, with TRBD1 as a possible D gene (6 bases). The CDR3 has 16 amino acids. Germline CDR1 MNHNY, CDR2 SVGAGI (reference sequence). V was clipped by 0 bases and J by 0 bases, with 6 bases between them. CDR3: CASSYSGGSYNSPLHF. The CDR3 nucleotides are TGTGCCAGCAGTTACTCAGGGGGCTCCTATAATTCACCCCTCCACTTT.

The chain employs TRBV5-1 and TRBJ2-5, with 11 bases lining up with TRBD1. V shed 4 bases, J shed 5 bases, and the junction held 7 bases outside the gene matches. Looked up from germline, CDR1 is SGHRS and CDR2 is YFSETQ. The CDR3 covers 15 residues. CDR3 residues: CASSPRTGGSETQYF. CDR3 DNA: TGCGCCAGCAGCCCTCGGACAGGGGGCAGCGAGACCCAGTACTTC.

The chain joins TRBV5-4 to TRBJ1-1; D unclear. From germline, CDR1 is SGHNT and CDR2 YYREEE (reference sequence). This CDR3 has 11 amino acids. Deletions cut 3 bases from V and 3 bases from J, with 3 bases between. CDR3 sequence: CASSSYTEAFF. In DNA form, the CDR3 reads TGTGCCAGCAGCTCTTACACTGAAGCTTTCTTT.

V gene TRBV5-1 combines with J gene TRBJ2-2; 11 positions match TRBD2. V was clipped by 4 bases and J by 6 bases; unmatched bases: 14. Germline CDR1 SGHRS, CDR2 YFSETQ. The CDR3 totals 18 residues. CDR3 protein: CASSRRLAGGPSSGELFF. In nucleotides, the CDR3 is TGCGCCAGCAGCCGTCGTCTAGCGGGGGGCCCTTCTTCCGGGGAGCTGTTTTTT.

This rearrangement joins TRBV30 to TRBJ2-1, with TRBD2 matching 10 bases. The trim removed 1 base at V and 3 bases at J, leaving 6 bases unmatched. The CDR3 has 16 amino acids. Germline lookup yields CDR1 GTSNPN and CDR2 SVGIG (reference sequence). As DNA, the CDR3 is TGTGCCTGGAGTGACCAAGCGGGGGGGCTCTACAATGAGCAGTTCTTC. As protein: CAWSDQAGGLYNEQFF. Supplemented by reference TRBV30 and TRBJ2-1, the full variable domain reads SQTIHQWPATLVQPVGSPLSLECTVEGTSNPNLYWYRQAAGRGLQLLFYSVGIGQISSEVPQNLSASRPQDRQFILSSKKLLLSDSGFYLCAWSDQAGGLYNEQFFGPGTRLTVL.

This rearrangement joins TRBV28 to TRBJ1-2; no clear D gene. V lost 6 bases and J lost 12, with 14 bases in between. The length of the CDR3 is 11 residues. Looked up from germline, CDR1 is MDHEN and CDR2 is SYDVKM. Here the CDR3 DNA reads TGTGCCAGCAGCAATACCCGGCGCCACACCTTC. Translation: CASSNTRRHTF.

V is TRBV10-2 and J is TRBJ2-7, with D maybe TRBD1 (6 bases). The CDR3 extends over 13 amino acids. Germline CDR1 reads WSHSY; CDR2 reads SAAADI. Trimming took off 6 bases at V and 1 base at J, with 10 bases between the two ends. CDR3 protein: CASSPGQSYEQYF. Here the CDR3 DNA reads TGCGCCAGCAGCCCCGGACAGTCCTACGAGCAGTACTTC.

The chain links TRBV27 to TRBJ1-5; D perhaps matches TRBD1 (6 bases). The germline V gene encodes CDR1 MNHEY and CDR2 SMNVEV (reference sequence). V was shortened by 4 bases and J by 3 bases, with 22 bases between the two germline ends. The CDR3 contains 18 residues. CDR3 region: CASSSDSRGLAYNQPQHF. In DNA form, the CDR3 reads TGTGCCAGCAGTTCAGACAGCAGGGGTCTGGCGTACAATCAGCCCCAGCATTTT.

This chain links TRBV7-6 with TRBJ2-1, with D possibly TRBD1 on 5 matching bases. V dropped 1 base and J dropped 2 bases, with 9 bases sitting between them. This CDR3 comprises 15 residues. CDR1 is SGHVS and CDR2 is FNYEAQ in the germline V gene. DNA for the CDR3: TGTGCCAGCAGCTTAGGAAACAGGCCCTACAATGAGCAGTTCTTC. Its protein product is CASSLGNRPYNEQFF. The entire variable domain, with the rest obtained from reference TRBV7-6 and TRBJ2-1, is as follows: GAGVSQSPRYKVTKRGQDVALRCDPISGHVSLYWYRQALGQGPEFLTYFNYEAQQDKSGLPNDRFSAERPEGSISTLTIQRTEQRDSAMYRCASSLGNRPYNEQFFGPGTRLTVL.

In this sample, this clone turned up once. A read error may account for a junction end that differs from germline. The chain uses TRBV25-1 and TRBJ1-6, with D hard to call. The CDR3 extends over 12 amino acids. CDR1 is MGHDK and CDR2 is SYGVNS in the germline V gene. CDR3 amino acids: CAGSEFDSPLHF. The CDR3, as DNA: TGTGCCGGCAGTGAATTTGATTCACCCCTCCACTTT.

The gene calls are TRBV29-1 and TRBJ2-3, with D tentatively TRBD1 (5 bases). The germline V gene has CDR1 SQVTM and CDR2 ANQGSEA. The CDR3 covers 13 residues. V lost 6 bases, J lost 1 base, and 11 bases lay in between. CDR3 in DNA: TGCAGCGTGGACCTACAGGGCACAGATACGCAGTATTTT. Its protein is CSVDLQGTDTQYF.

A note on this clone: Within the sample, other DNA sequences also encode this same CDR3. V usage is TRBV18 and J usage is TRBJ2-5; unclear D gene. Trimming took off 5 bases at V and 0 bases at J, with 4 bases between the two ends. Germline V lookup: CDR1 KGHSH, CDR2 LQKENI. The CDR3 covers 12 residues. CDR3 DNA: TGTGCCAGCTCAGCGAACCAAGAGACCCAGTACTTC. This gives the protein CASSANQETQYF.

This clone appeared a few times. This CDR3 reads CASSSTVNTEAFF. The CDR3 nucleotides read TGTGCCAGCAGTTCGACAGTGAACACTGAAGCTTTCTTT. The V gene is TRBV27, the J gene TRBJ1-1, with D possibly matching TRBD1 (5 bases). The CDR3 has 13 amino acids. Looked up from germline, CDR1 is MNHEY and CDR2 is SMNVEV (reference sequence). The germline V and J ends were trimmed by 4 bases and 0 bases, with 6 bases remaining between them.

The rearrangement joins TRBV5-5 to TRBJ1-1, with a possible D match to TRBD1 (5 bases). Trimming shortened V by 3 bases and J by 0 bases, and 9 bases separated the two germline ends. CDR3 size: 14 residues. Germline V gene sequence: CDR1 SGHKS, CDR2 YYEKEE (reference sequence). CDR3 protein: CASSWGFLNTEAFF. DNA of the CDR3: TGTGCCAGCAGCTGGGGGTTCCTGAACACTGAAGCTTTCTTT.

The chain carries TRBV7-9 and TRBJ2-2; weak D call: TRBD2 (5 bases). V lost 4 bases and J lost 6, with 9 bases in between. This CDR3 contains 13 residues. CDR1 is SEHNR and CDR2 is FQNEAQ in the germline V gene (reference sequence). The CDR3 nucleotides are TGTGCCAGCAGCTGGGAGAATGCCGGGGAGCTGTTTTTT. Its translation: CASSWENAGELFF.

The CDR3 DNA sequence: TGTGCCAGCAGCGCCGGACCCCCGGCCAAAAAACTGTTTTTT. Protein sequence: CASSAGPPAKKLFF. The chain couples TRBV9 to TRBJ1-4; unclear D gene. Germline CDR1 reads SGDLS; CDR2 reads YYNGEE. The CDR3 runs to 14 residues. V was shortened by 3 bases and J by 9 bases, with 15 bases between the two germline ends.